These 21 T cell receptor beta chains share one sample of origin, sequenced in a study of CD8 T cells in ankylosing spondylitis. One entry per CDR3 protein results from TCRdb running MiXCR on the 5' RACE reads. Counted here are around 250,000 distinct CDR3 sequences, around 10% occurring once; the ten biggest clones make up less than 8%. The sample consisted of blood, either unsorted or a sorted T cell fraction (not recorded which). Every receptor here comes from a male donor with ankylosing spondylitis or in good health (not recorded which).

This chain links TRBV7-9 with TRBJ2-7, with 7 bases fitting TRBD2. Trimming at V came to 4 bases and at J to 3 bases, leaving 3 bases not matched to a gene. This CDR3 spans 13 amino acids. Germline V gene data show CDR1 as SEHNR and CDR2 as FQNEAQ (reference sequence). CDR3 coding DNA: TGTGCCAGCAGCTCAGCGGGGAACTACGAGCAGTACTTC. Translation: CASSSAGNYEQYF. Complete variable domain (other parts from reference TRBV7-9 and TRBJ2-7): DTGVSQNPRHKITKRGQNVTFRCDPISEHNRLYWYRQTLGQGPEFLTYFQNEAQLEKSRLLSDRFSAERPKGSFSTLEIQRTEQGDSAMYLCASSSAGNYEQYFGPGTRLTVT.

This clonotype was recorded many times. The rearrangement uses TRBV5-1 and TRBJ2-4, with 9 bases lining up with TRBD1. V shed 3 bases and J 2 bases; nucleotides not matched to a gene: 12. The CDR3 is 18 residues long. Germline CDR1 is SGHRS and CDR2 is YFSETQ. CDR3 loop: CASSSSRDRVGTKNIQYF. The CDR3 DNA reads TGCGCCAGCAGCTCGTCCCGGGACAGGGTCGGGACCAAAAACATTCAGTACTTC.

This clonotype has at least ten counts. This rearrangement joins TRBV12-3 or TRBV12-4 to TRBJ2-7; D remains ambiguous. The CDR3 has 13 amino acids. Trimming took off 4 bases at V and 4 bases at J, with 11 bases between the two ends. The CDR3 nucleotides read TGTGCCAGCAGTTCCATGGAACCTTACGAGCAGTACTTC. Translating it yields CASSSMEPYEQYF.

There are many counts of this clonotype. The chain is built from TRBV4-1 and TRBJ2-7; 7 bases match TRBD2. V lost 0 bases and J lost 5; bases outside the gene matches: 13. CDR1 and CDR2 from the germline V gene are MGHRA and YSYEKL. The CDR3 is 17 amino acids. The chain's CDR3 is CASSQESMGSSGDEQYF. CDR3 DNA sequence: TGCGCCAGCAGCCAAGAGAGTATGGGGTCTAGCGGTGACGAGCAGTACTTC.

This clonotype was observed at least ten times. J is TRBJ2-1 and V is TRBV29-1; D is unclear. V lost 1 base and J lost 8, with 6 bases in between. The CDR3 is 11 amino acids. The germline gives CDR1 SQVTM, CDR2 ANQGSEA. DNA of the CDR3: TGCAGCGTTGAAGGAGTCTATGAGCAGTTCTTC. Its protein product is CSVEGVYEQFF.

In this sample, this clonotype turned up many times. CDR3 sequence (DNA): TGCAGTGCTGCAGGAGGCGGGAGGTTCGAGCAGTACTTC. It yields the protein CSAAGGGRFEQYF. The rearrangement joins TRBV20-1 to TRBJ2-7; TRBD2 matches at 8 bases. V dropped 5 bases and J dropped 6; count of bases not matched to a gene: 9. Germline V gene sequence: CDR1 DFQATT, CDR2 SNEGSKA (reference sequence). The CDR3 is made up of 13 amino acids.

V usage is TRBV23-1 and J usage is TRBJ2-7; no clear D gene. TRBV23-1 belongs to the ORF category, with a function that is uncertain. Trimming shortened V by 2 bases and J by 0 bases, and 23 bases separated the two germline ends. This CDR3 has 19 residues. CDR3 region: CASSQGPLSIGFSSYEQYF. CDR3 coding DNA: TGCGCCAGCAGTCAAGGCCCCCTATCAATAGGTTTTAGCTCCTACGAGCAGTACTTC.

The CDR3 region is CASERGPGQDEQYF. Here the CDR3 DNA reads TGTGCCAGCGAAAGGGGGCCAGGGCAAGACGAGCAGTACTTC. V gene TRBV6-1 combines with J gene TRBJ2-7; 7 positions agree with TRBD1. The CDR3 is 14 amino acids. With V trimmed by 8 bases and J by 5 bases, 12 bases remained unmatched. CDR1 is MNHNS, CDR2 SASEGT, per germline.

The V and J genes are TRBV25-1 and TRBJ1-2; D gene ambiguous. The CDR3 has 13 amino acids. From germline, CDR1 is MGHDK and CDR2 SYGVNS. Trimming cost V 6 bases and J 1 base, with 9 bases left between them. CDR3 region: CASRGTVNYGYTF. The CDR3 bases are TGTGCCAGCAGGGGAACGGTTAACTATGGCTACACCTTC.

This clonotype was seen ten or more times. The chain carries TRBV4-2 and TRBJ1-3, with D possibly matching TRBD1 (6 bases). Germline assignment: CDR1 LGHNA and CDR2 YNFKEQ. The V end was cut by 0 bases, the J end by 8 bases, with 11 bases between. The CDR3 totals 14 residues. CDR3 nucleotide sequence: TGTGCCAGCAGCCAAGAAGGGGGATGGGACACCATATATTTT. Translating gives CASSQEGGWDTIYF.

This clonotype was detected many times. The chain is built from TRBV20-1 and TRBJ1-2; TRBD1 aligns across 12 bases. The V and J ends lost 3 bases and 1 base, in that order; junction bases with no gene match: 9. Germline V CDR1 and CDR2: DFQATT, SNEGSKA (reference sequence). The CDR3 loop spans 17 amino acids. Here the CDR3 DNA reads TGCAGTGCTAGGGCCGGGACAGGGGGCCGAAATAACTATGGCTACACCTTC. This codes for CSARAGTGGRNNYGYTF.

Ten or more counts support this clonotype. V usage is TRBV28 and J usage is TRBJ2-1; the D is unclear. V lost 1 base to trimming and J lost 6 bases, with 13 bases between them. There are 15 residues in the CDR3. Germline CDR1 reads MDHEN; CDR2 reads SYDVKM. The CDR3 nucleotides read TGTGCCAGCAGTTTATACGGCTTCTTAATCAATGAGCAGTTCTTC. Translation gives CASSLYGFLINEQFF.

The sample holds a few counts of this clonotype. The chain is built from TRBV2 and TRBJ2-3, with TRBD1 matching 8 bases. The germline V gene has CDR1 SNHLY and CDR2 FYNNEI. V trimming: 6 bases; J trimming: 12 bases; junction bases outside the gene matches: 8. This CDR3 is 12 amino acids long. The CDR3 here is CASRRDRGPQYF. The DNA of the CDR3 is TGTGCCAGCAGACGCGACAGGGGCCCCCAGTATTTT.

This clonotype was observed at least ten times. The chain uses TRBV28 and TRBJ2-4, with a tentative D call TRBD2 (9 bases). The CDR3 extends over 18 amino acids. With 5 bases removed from V and 1 base from J, the gap between germline ends came to 21 bases. Germline CDR1 MDHEN, CDR2 SYDVKM. CDR3 amino acids: CASSPGTGLAYAKNIQYF. The CDR3 DNA reads as TGTGCCAGCAGTCCCGGGACAGGACTAGCGTACGCCAAAAACATTCAGTACTTC.

The rearrangement joins TRBV6-1 to TRBJ1-5; 9 positions match TRBD1. From germline, CDR1 is MNHNS and CDR2 SASEGT. This CDR3 is 16 amino acids long. J was trimmed by 6 bases and V by 5 bases; bases with no gene match: 11. CDR3: CASSTSGTGMGQPQHF. In DNA form, the CDR3 reads TGTGCCAGCAGTACGTCCGGGACAGGGATGGGTCAGCCCCAGCATTTT.

This clonotype was observed at least ten times. The chain has TRBV12-3 or TRBV12-4 and TRBJ2-7; 10 bases align to TRBD1. The CDR3 has 14 amino acids. The ends lost 4 bases at V and 9 bases at J; junction bases unmatched: 9. The CDR3: CASSSTGTGAVQYF. DNA for the CDR3: TGTGCCAGCAGTTCTACCGGGACAGGGGCGGTGCAGTACTTC.

Many counts were recorded for this clonotype. V usage is TRBV20-1 and J usage is TRBJ2-5, with no clear D. The CDR3 runs 11 residues. Deletions cut 7 bases from V and 2 bases from J, with 8 bases between. Germline V gene sequence: CDR1 DFQATT, CDR2 SNEGSKA (reference sequence). The CDR3 here is CSVQAQETQYF. The DNA for the CDR3 is TGCAGTGTCCAGGCGCAAGAGACCCAGTACTTC.

This clonotype was detected many times. The V gene is TRBV5-1, the J gene TRBJ2-5; tentative D call: TRBD1 (6 bases). V was pared by 7 bases and J by 2 bases, with 12 bases between. The CDR3 covers 13 residues. CDR1 is SGHRS and CDR2 is YFSETQ in the germline V gene. The CDR3 DNA is TGCGCCAGCTCCTCGACAGGTCAAGAGACCCAGTACTTC. Protein sequence: CASSSTGQETQYF. Full variable domain (missing parts from reference TRBV5-1 and TRBJ2-5): KAGVTQTPRYLIKTRGQQVTLSCSPISGHRSVSWYQQTPGQGLQFLFEYFSETQRNKGNFPGRFSGRQFSNSRSEMNVSTLELGDSALYLCASSSTGQETQYFGPGTRLLVL.

This chain connects TRBV9 to TRBJ2-1; D remains unclear. CDR3 length equals 15 residues. Trimming took 3 bases from V and 3 from J, leaving 13 bases between them. Looked up from germline, CDR1 is SGDLS and CDR2 is YYNGEE. In DNA, the CDR3 is TGTGCCAGCAGCGGGGGTGGCCGGAACTACAATGAGCAGTTCTTC. Translating it yields CASSGGGRNYNEQFF. The full variable domain, in which reference TRBV9 and TRBJ2-1 provide the parts outside the CDR3, is DSGVTQTPKHLITATGQRVTLRCSPRSGDLSVYWYQQSLDQGLQFLIQYYNGEERAKGNILERFSAQQFPDLHSELNLSSLELGDSALYFCASSGGGRNYNEQFFGPGTRLTVL.

On this clonotype: A clone one base away is much larger, so this may be a read error. The V gene is TRBV6-2 or TRBV6-3, the J gene TRBJ2-1, with 11 nucleotides matching TRBD2. CDR3 length: 17 residues. CDR1 is MNHEY and CDR2 is SVGEGT in the germline V gene. CDR3 sequence: CVSIDSLLAGVNNEQFF. The DNA of the CDR3 is TGTGTCAGCATCGACTCTTTACTAGCGGGGGTTAACAATGAGCAGTTCTTC.

This clonotype has a count of ten or more. CDR3 DNA sequence: TGCGCCAGCAGGCACCCGGGACGGAGGTATGGCTACACCTTC. Amino acid sequence: CASRHPGRRYGYTF. The V call is TRBV5-1, the J call TRBJ1-2; D possibly corresponds to TRBD1 (5 bases). From germline, CDR1 is SGHRS and CDR2 YFSETQ. The CDR3 spans 14 residues. The V end was cut by 5 bases, the J end by 5 bases, with 16 bases between. The full variable domain, with the rest looked up from reference TRBV5-1 and TRBJ1-2, is KAGVTQTPRYLIKTRGQQVTLSCSPISGHRSVSWYQQTPGQGLQFLFEYFSETQRNKGNFPGRFSGRQFSNSRSEMNVSTLELGDSALYLCASRHPGRRYGYTFGSGTRLTVV.